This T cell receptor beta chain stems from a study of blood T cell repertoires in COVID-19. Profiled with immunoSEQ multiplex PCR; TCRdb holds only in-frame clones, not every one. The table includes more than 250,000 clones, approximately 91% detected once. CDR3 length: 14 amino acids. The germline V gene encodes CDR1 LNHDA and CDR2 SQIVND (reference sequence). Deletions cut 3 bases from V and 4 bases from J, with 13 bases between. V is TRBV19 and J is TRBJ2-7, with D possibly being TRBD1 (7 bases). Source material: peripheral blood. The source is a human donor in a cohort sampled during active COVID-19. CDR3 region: CASSMAGGSYEQYF. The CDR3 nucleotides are TGTGCCAGTAGTATGGCAGGGGGGTCTTACGAGCAGTACTTC.